This T cell receptor beta chain was captured by sequencing in a study of blood T cell repertoires in COVID-19. Study-level background: Researchers got acute and convalescent COVID-19 samples from the United States, Italy and Spain.

This CDR3 spans 14 amino acids. V was cut by 4 bases and J by 1 base, with 11 bases left in between. Germline V gene lookup returns CDR1 SGHRS and CDR2 YFSETQ. Sequencing used immunoSEQ multiplex PCR; TCRdb keeps in-frame clones, though not all of them. This repertoire shows 50,000 or so clones, around 86% found once; its top ten account for 6.5% to 8%. This sequence was found in a man aged 45 to 65 with active COVID-19. The sample consisted of peripheral blood. The V gene is TRBV5-1, the J gene TRBJ1-1, with D tentatively TRBD1 (5 bases). CDR3 residues: CASSTQDSNTEAFF. The CDR3 DNA reads as TGCGCCAGCAGCACACAGGATTCGAACACTGAAGCTTTCTTT.